Listed below are T cell receptor beta chains from one sample, sequenced in a study of CD8+ T cells in alopecia areata. TCRdb's table, derived via immunoSEQ multiplex PCR, lists solely in-frame clones and lacks some. The sample records approximately 89,000 clones, roughly 42% being singletons. Material: CD4+ T cells sorted from blood. These receptors originate from a human donor with alopecia areata. Both conserved end residues are part of each CDR3. The D gene is left open where the match is weak. Size is omitted from some rows. Given values are once, few, many or a class for expanded clones.

v_call	d_call	clone_size	j_call	cdr3_aa	cdr3_nt
TRBV30	NA	few	TRBJ2-1	CAWSVDSYNEQFF	TGTGCCTGGAGTGTGGATAGTTACAATGAGCAGTTCTTC
TRBV7-9	TRBD1	NA	TRBJ1-1	CASSLGQANMNTEAFF	TGTGCCAGCAGCTTGGGACAGGCTAACATGAACACTGAAGCTTTCTTT
TRBV2	TRBD1	NA	TRBJ2-2	CASRGTVNTGELFF	TGTGCCAGTAGAGGGACAGTGAACACCGGGGAGCTGTTTTTT
TRBV21-1	NA	few	TRBJ2-1	CASRSLDEQFF	TGTGCCAGCAGATCCCTCGATGAGCAGTTCTTC
TRBV2	NA	NA	TRBJ2-1	CASSRDSGDEQFF	TGTGCCAGCAGCAGGGACTCCGGGGATGAGCAGTTCTTC
TRBV19	NA	NA	TRBJ1-1	CASVGPEAFF	TGTGCCAGTGTTGGCCCTGAAGCTTTCTTT
TRBV29-1	NA	few	TRBJ2-5	CSGRQETQYF	TGCAGCGGCCGACAAGAGACCCAGTACTTC
TRBV5-1	NA	once	TRBJ2-4	CASSLVENIQYF	TGCGCCAGCAGCTTGGTGGAAAACATTCAGTACTTC
TRBV20-1	NA	NA	TRBJ2-3	CSAGPDTQYF	TGCAGTGCCGGGCCAGATACGCAGTATTTT
TRBV5-6	NA	NA	TRBJ1-1	CASSYLTGSPRPFF	TGTGCCAGCAGTTATTTAACAGGGAGCCCAAGGCCTTTCTTT
TRBV5-6	TRBD2	NA	TRBJ2-1	CASSLGTSPRHNEQFF	TGTGCCAGCAGCCTAGGGACTAGCCCTAGACACAATGAGCAGTTCTTC
TRBV29-1	NA	NA	TRBJ1-2	CSVARPMGGYTF	TGCAGCGTCGCCCGACCGATGGGTGGCTACACCTTC
TRBV28	NA	few	TRBJ2-5	CASKGETQYF	TGTGCCAGCAAGGGGGAGACCCAGTACTTC
TRBV29-1	NA	NA	TRBJ1-1	CSVGVSAEAFF	TGCAGCGTGGGGGTATCGGCTGAAGCTTTCTTT
TRBV7-8	NA	NA	TRBJ2-7	CASSRISPSRGFGEQYF	TGTGCCAGCAGCCGCATCTCCCCGAGCCGTGGTTTCGGCGAGCAGTACTTC
TRBV4-1	NA	NA	TRBJ2-5	CASSQWKLETQYF	TGCGCCAGCAGCCAATGGAAACTAGAGACCCAGTACTTC
TRBV2	NA	NA	TRBJ2-1	CASRENREHEQFF	TGTGCCAGCAGAGAGAACAGGGAGCATGAGCAGTTCTTC
TRBV29-1	TRBD2	NA	TRBJ2-5	CSDLGGARETQYF	TGCAGCGACCTCGGGGGGGCTAGGGAGACCCAGTACTTC
TRBV2	TRBD1	NA	TRBJ1-5	CASSGTEPNQPQHF	TGTGCCAGCAGCGGGACAGAGCCTAATCAGCCCCAGCATTTT
TRBV11-3	NA	NA	TRBJ1-1	CASSLQDEAFF	TGTGCCAGCAGCTTACAGGATGAAGCTTTCTTT
TRBV5-4	TRBD1	few	TRBJ1-1	CASRLARGRSTEAFF	TGTGCCAGCAGACTTGCCAGGGGGCGGAGCACTGAAGCTTTCTTT
TRBV4-1	NA	NA	TRBJ2-7	CASSQEGRGYYEQYF	TGCGCCAGCAGCCAAGAAGGAAGGGGATACTACGAGCAGTACTTC
TRBV4-2	NA	NA	TRBJ1-5	CASSRTALNQPQHF	TGTGCCAGCAGCCGGACAGCCCTCAATCAGCCCCAGCATTTT
TRBV30	NA	NA	TRBJ2-3	CAWASRGQYTQYF	TGTGCCTGGGCCAGCCGGGGGCAATATACGCAGTATTTT
TRBV7-9	NA	NA	TRBJ1-5	CASSYPEQPQHF	TGTGCCAGCAGCTACCCAGAACAGCCCCAGCATTTT
TRBV30	NA	NA	TRBJ1-1	CAWRDGPSEAFF	TGTGCCTGGAGAGACGGTCCCAGTGAAGCTTTCTTT
TRBV29-1	NA	NA	TRBJ2-7	CSVDLRASSGEQYF	TGCAGCGTAGATCTCCGGGCAAGCAGTGGCGAGCAGTACTTC
TRBV30	TRBD2	NA	TRBJ2-3	CAWSPGTSGRTDTQYF	TGTGCCTGGAGTCCCGGGACTAGCGGGCGCACAGATACGCAGTATTTT
TRBV30	TRBD2	few	TRBJ2-7	CAWNQRGYEQYF	TGTGCCTGGAATCAGCGGGGCTACGAGCAGTACTTC
TRBV29-1	NA	few	TRBJ2-2	CSGKGTGELFF	TGCAGCGGGAAAGGCACCGGGGAGCTGTTTTTT
TRBV23-1	TRBD1	few	TRBJ2-3	CASSRDRDSRDTQYF	TGCGCCAGCAGTCGGGACAGGGACTCCAGGGATACGCAGTATTTT
TRBV5-1	TRBD1	NA	TRBJ2-5	CASSSRQGQGETQYF	TGCGCCAGCAGCTCTAGACAGGGGCAGGGAGAGACCCAGTACTTC
TRBV11-2	NA	once	TRBJ2-7	CASSLVRTAYEQYF	TGTGCCAGCAGCTTAGTGCGGACAGCCTACGAGCAGTACTTC
TRBV5-6	NA	NA	TRBJ2-1	CASRGWAYDEQFF	TGTGCCAGCAGGGGATGGGCTTATGATGAGCAGTTCTTC
TRBV29-1	TRBD2	NA	TRBJ2-5	CSVEGPSGSQETQYF	TGCAGCGTTGAGGGCCCTAGCGGGAGCCAAGAGACCCAGTACTTC
TRBV5-1	TRBD1	NA	TRBJ2-7	CASSLARDRDEQYF	TGCGCCAGCAGCTTGGCCCGGGACAGGGATGAGCAGTACTTC
TRBV18	TRBD2	NA	TRBJ2-5	CASSPTLLAGVVHRTQYF	TGTGCCAGCTCACCAACACTCCTAGCGGGAGTTGTCCACCGGACCCAGTACTTC
TRBV29-1	TRBD1	NA	TRBJ2-3	CSVGAGGKADTQYF	TGCAGCGTTGGAGCAGGGGGCAAGGCAGATACGCAGTATTTT
TRBV29-1	NA	NA	TRBJ2-7	CSVEVSTPSGRGYEQYF	TGCAGCGTTGAAGTTTCGACCCCGTCGGGGAGAGGCTACGAGCAGTACTTC
TRBV29-1	NA	NA	TRBJ2-7	CSAGRTTYEQYF	TGCAGCGCGGGACGCACCACTTACGAGCAGTACTTC
TRBV27	TRBD2	NA	TRBJ2-2	CASSSWSGAGELFF	TGTGCCAGCAGTTCATGGAGCGGGGCCGGGGAGCTGTTTTTT
TRBV29-1	TRBD2	NA	TRBJ2-6	CSALSGRASGANVLTF	TGCAGCGCATTAAGCGGGAGGGCCTCGGGGGCCAACGTCCTGACTTTC
TRBV5-6	NA	NA	TRBJ2-4	CASSPFTGSKNIQYF	TGTGCCAGCAGTCCCTTTACCGGGTCCAAAAACATTCAGTACTTC
TRBV29-1	NA	NA	TRBJ2-3	CSGRWGPDGTDTQYF	TGCAGCGGCCGGTGGGGGCCCGACGGCACAGATACGCAGTATTTT
TRBV7-2	TRBD1	many	TRBJ1-2	CASSLDRGRYTF	TGTGCCAGCAGCTTAGACAGGGGTCGCTACACCTTC
TRBV6-6	NA	NA	TRBJ2-4	CASSWGSSIQYF	TGTGCCAGCAGTTGGGGCAGTAGCATTCAGTACTTC
TRBV29-1	NA	NA	TRBJ2-3	CSVVRAQAKSTDTQYF	TGCAGCGTTGTTAGGGCCCAAGCCAAAAGCACAGATACGCAGTATTTT
TRBV30	NA	NA	TRBJ1-3	CAWRRQHLSGNTIYF	TGTGCCTGGAGACGGCAGCACCTATCTGGAAACACCATATATTTT
TRBV2	NA	NA	TRBJ1-1	CASYRGRNTEAFF	TGTGCCAGCTATCGGGGTAGGAACACTGAAGCTTTCTTT
TRBV10-3	NA	NA	TRBJ2-1	CAISKAATGSEQFF	TGTGCCATCAGTAAAGCCGCGACGGGGAGTGAGCAGTTCTTC
TRBV29-1	NA	NA	TRBJ2-1	CSVVRLVDGEQFF	TGCAGCGTTGTAAGGCTAGTTGACGGTGAGCAGTTCTTC
TRBV28	NA	NA	TRBJ2-1	CASSPPLVRFSYNEQFF	TGTGCCAGCAGCCCCCCACTAGTGAGATTCTCCTACAATGAGCAGTTCTTC
TRBV18	TRBD1	NA	TRBJ1-6	CASSRDRESPLHF	TGTGCCAGCTCCCGGGACAGGGAATCACCCCTCCACTTT
TRBV29-1	TRBD1	NA	TRBJ2-7	CSVDDRVSEQYF	TGCAGCGTTGATGACAGGGTTTCCGAGCAGTACTTC
TRBV2	NA	NA	TRBJ2-5	CASRVPTGKQETQYF	TGTGCCAGCAGAGTTCCGACTGGAAAGCAAGAGACCCAGTACTTC
TRBV28	TRBD2	NA	TRBJ2-1	CASSSDQGGRRGNEQFF	TGTGCCAGCAGTTCTGATCAAGGCGGGAGGAGGGGTAATGAGCAGTTCTTC
TRBV7-6	NA	few	TRBJ2-3	CASSLVRADTQYF	TGTGCCAGCAGCTTAGTTAGAGCAGATACGCAGTATTTT
TRBV9	NA	once	TRBJ2-3	CASSQETVGSPTDTQYF	TGTGCCAGCAGCCAAGAGACCGTCGGGTCGCCCACAGATACGCAGTATTTT